This is a list of T cell receptor beta chains from one sample in a study of T cells in tumors after PD-1 blockade. Generated by immunoSEQ multiplex PCR, the TCRdb table keeps only in-frame clones and is missing some. The sample lists around 50,000 clones, around 85% occurring once. The sequencing used PBMCs, collected before anti-PD-1 therapy. The receptors originated from a human donor with advanced basal cell or squamous cell carcinoma (not recorded which). The CDR3 runs from the conserved cysteine through the conserved F or W. A D gene is named only where the DNA matches it firmly. Where a row states a size, it is once, few, many or the class of an expanded clone; other rows omit it.

v_call	j_call	d_call	clone_size	cdr3_nt	cdr3_aa
TRBV19	TRBJ2-7	TRBD2	-	TGTGCCAGTAGTAGCGGACTAGCGTACGAGCAGTACTTC	CASSSGLAYEQYF
TRBV6-5	TRBJ2-5	-	-	TGTGCCAGCATGGCAGAGACCCAGTACTTC	CASMAETQYF
TRBV29-1	TRBJ1-4	-	-	TGCAGCGTTGATAATGGGGGCAGAGGACTGTTTTTT	CSVDNGGRGLFF
TRBV10-2	TRBJ1-2	-	-	TGCGCCAGCAGTGATGGGGGACGGAGTAACTATGGCTACACCTTC	CASSDGGRSNYGYTF
TRBV12-3/TRBV12-4	TRBJ2-7	-	-	TGTGCCAGCAGTCTCTCGGGGAACGAGCAGTACTTC	CASSLSGNEQYF
TRBV11-2	TRBJ1-4	-	-	TGTGCCAGCAGCCCAGAGAGGGGTTCGGGGAGAACTAATGAAAAACTGTTTTTT	CASSPERGSGRTNEKLFF
TRBV5-1	TRBJ2-5	TRBD1	-	TGCGCCAGCAGCTTAGGACAGGGACAAGAGACCCAGTACTTC	CASSLGQGQETQYF
TRBV14	TRBJ2-7	-	-	TGTGCCAGCAGCCTCTTATACGAGCAGTACTTC	CASSLLYEQYF
TRBV3-1/TRBV3-2	TRBJ2-3	-	-	TGTGCCAGCAGTCAAGACTACACAGATACGCAGTATTTT	CASSQDYTDTQYF
TRBV4-1	TRBJ1-2	-	-	TGCGCCAGCAGCCAAGAGCGGGGACCTCGGGGCTACACCTTC	CASSQERGPRGYTF
TRBV5-5	TRBJ1-5	-	-	TGTGCCAGCAGCTTTCGGGGGTACCTGAATCAGCCCCAGCATTTT	CASSFRGYLNQPQHF
TRBV3-1/TRBV3-2	TRBJ2-7	-	many	TGTGCCAGCAGTAACACTGCCAGCGGCGAGCAGTACTTC	CASSNTASGEQYF
TRBV5-1	TRBJ2-6	TRBD1	-	TGCGCCAGCAGCTTGGGGGACAGGGGGTCTCGATCTGGGGCCAACGTCCTGACTTTC	CASSLGDRGSRSGANVLTF
TRBV7-9	TRBJ1-1	TRBD1	-	TGTGCCAGCAGCCCGATAGACAGGGGGCTGACTGAAGCTTTCTTT	CASSPIDRGLTEAFF
TRBV14	TRBJ2-1	-	few	TGTGCCAGCAGCCAAGAATTGACAGGCCAGTACAATGAGCAGTTCTTC	CASSQELTGQYNEQFF
TRBV28	TRBJ2-7	TRBD2	-	TGTGCCAGCAACCCACTAGCGGGAGGTGCCTACGAGCAGTACTTC	CASNPLAGGAYEQYF
TRBV5-5	TRBJ2-1	TRBD1	-	TGTGCCAGCAGCGATGGACAGGGCCCCATCTACAATGAGCAGTTCTTC	CASSDGQGPIYNEQFF
TRBV7-7	TRBJ2-1	TRBD2	-	TGTGCCAGCAGCCGGTCGGGACTAGCCAACAATGAGCAGTTCTTC	CASSRSGLANNEQFF
TRBV5-1	TRBJ1-2	-	-	TGCGCCAGCAGCTTGGAGAACAGGGCTAACTATGGCTACACCTTC	CASSLENRANYGYTF
TRBV9	TRBJ2-1	-	-	TGTGCCAGCAGCGTAGGCAGCAGCTCCTACAATGAGCAGTTCTTC	CASSVGSSSYNEQFF
TRBV28	TRBJ2-7	TRBD2	-	TGTGCCAGCAGTTTCGGCGTACTAGCGGAACTCTCCTACGAGCAGTACTTC	CASSFGVLAELSYEQYF
TRBV10-2	TRBJ2-1	-	-	TGCGCCAGCAGTGAGTGGGCTAGCGCCCAGGCGGATGAGCAGTTCTTC	CASSEWASAQADEQFF
TRBV6-5	TRBJ2-5	-	-	TGTGCCAGCAGTTACTCGAGGGGGGTCGGGGAGACCCAGTACTTC	CASSYSRGVGETQYF
TRBV6-6	TRBJ2-2	-	few	TGTGCCAGCAGTCACCGGGACAGAGGGACTCTTCGGTCCGGGGAGCTGTTTTTT	CASSHRDRGTLRSGELFF
TRBV27	TRBJ2-1	-	few	TGTGCCAGCAGTTTCCCCGGGACCGCAGGTTTCTTC	CASSFPGTAGFF
TRBV2	TRBJ1-2	-	few	TGTGCCAGCAGTGAAGCGCTTAGCAGCTATGGCTACACCTTC	CASSEALSSYGYTF
TRBV3-1/TRBV3-2	TRBJ2-3	TRBD1	once	TGTGCCAGCAGCCAGGGGACAGGGGCCGATACGCAGTATTTT	CASSQGTGADTQYF
TRBV24-1	TRBJ2-2	-	once	TGTGCCACCAGTGGTAGCTCCCCCCCGGTCGGGGAGCTGTTTTTT	CATSGSSPPVGELFF
TRBV2	TRBJ2-3	TRBD1	-	TGTGCCAGCAGTTTCGACAGGGGCAACACAGATACGCAGTATTTT	CASSFDRGNTDTQYF
TRBV9	TRBJ1-2	-	once	TGTGCCAGCAGCCTTCGTCCGGACGGAGCCTATGGCTACACCTTC	CASSLRPDGAYGYTF
TRBV3-1/TRBV3-2	TRBJ2-1	-	-	TGTGCCAGCAGCCAAGATCTTTCCGGGGGTTCTACTAATGAGCAGTTCTTC	CASSQDLSGGSTNEQFF
TRBV5-5	TRBJ1-5	-	once	TGTGCCAGCAGCTTGGAGTTGCGGGTCCGGGCGGGCAATCAGCCCCAGCATTTT	CASSLELRVRAGNQPQHF
TRBV2	TRBJ1-1	-	few	TGTGCCAGCCGCGGATCGGCCACTGAAGCTTTCTTT	CASRGSATEAFF
TRBV19	TRBJ1-5	-	-	TGTGCCAGTAGGGGGCCCAGCGGCAATCAGCCCCAGCATTTT	CASRGPSGNQPQHF
TRBV19	TRBJ1-5	-	-	TGTGCCAGTAGTATGAGGGAAGGCAATCAGCCCCAGCATTTT	CASSMREGNQPQHF
TRBV18	TRBJ2-7	-	-	TGTGCCAGCTCACCTAGGCGGCAGATTACCTACGAGCAGTACTTC	CASSPRRQITYEQYF
TRBV7-9	TRBJ1-1	-	few	TGTGCCAGCAGCTTAGTACAGAACACTGAAGCTTTCTTT	CASSLVQNTEAFF
TRBV28	TRBJ2-7	-	-	TGTGCCAGCAGCCACTACGAGCAGTACTTC	CASSHYEQYF
TRBV7-2	TRBJ2-4	TRBD2	-	TGTGCCAGCAGCTTAGGATTCCGGACTAGCGGGAGGGCCTTAGGCATTCAGTACTTC	CASSLGFRTSGRALGIQYF
TRBV19	TRBJ1-5	-	-	TGTGCCAGTAGTATAGGCCTCCACAATCAGCCCCAGCATTTT	CASSIGLHNQPQHF
TRBV7-3	TRBJ2-3	TRBD1	few	TGTGCCAGCAGCCAGACAGGGGCGGATACGCAGTATTTT	CASSQTGADTQYF
TRBV7-9	TRBJ2-1	-	-	TGTGCCAGCAGCTTAATTTTGGGTGAGCAGTTCTTC	CASSLILGEQFF